The 9 T cell receptor beta chains below were found in one sample sequenced in a study of cytomegalovirus exposure and HLA in healthy donors. Amplification used 60 Vbeta primers and 13 Jbeta primers. Profiling relied on immunoSEQ multiplex PCR, and the TCRdb table lists in-frame clones only, not all of them. The sample has under 200,000 clones, 75% to 85% seen once. The sequenced sample consisted of PBMCs. These TCRs come from a man aged 30 to 45 in good health and CMV-seronegative.

This clone was counted between two and nine times. The chain employs TRBV30 and TRBJ1-2; maybe TRBD1 (6 bases). Germline V gives CDR1 GTSNPN, CDR2 SVGIG (reference sequence). This CDR3 has 12 residues. V lost 2 bases and J lost 13, with 17 bases in between. In DNA, the CDR3 is TGTGCCTGGAGTTTCTTCAGGGAGGGGGTCACCTTC. Translated: CAWSFFREGVTF.

The chain is built from TRBV10-3 and TRBJ2-4; D may be TRBD1 (6 bases). V dropped 10 bases and J dropped 4 bases, with 14 bases sitting between them. The CDR3 is 13 residues long. Germline values: CDR1 ENHRY, CDR2 SYGVKD. The CDR3 bases are TGTGCCACGGTGGACAGTACAAAAAACATTCAGTACTTC. Translating it yields CATVDSTKNIQYF.

Of note for this clone: The germline gene is not matched at one end of the junction; a read error may be the cause. This CDR3 reads CSSSLGAGRKADEQYF. The CDR3 bases are TGTTCCAGCAGCTTAGGGGCGGGGCGAAAGGCCGACGAGCAGTACTTC. The chain links TRBV7-9 to TRBJ2-7; D perhaps matches TRBD2 (6 bases). The CDR3 contains 16 residues. Germline lookup yields CDR1 SEHNR and CDR2 FQNEAQ (reference sequence).

The rearrangement links TRBV7-6 to TRBJ1-2, with 12 bases matching TRBD1. CDR3 length: 15 residues. CDR1 SGHVS and CDR2 FNYEAQ come from the germline V gene. The J segment lost 8 bases and the V segment lost 4 bases, leaving 8 bases of the junction unmatched. The CDR3 DNA reads as TGTGCCAGCAGCTGGGGGGGACAGGGGGCGCGAGGCTACACCTTC. Its translation is CASSWGGQGARGYTF.

V and J are TRBV6-5 and TRBJ2-7; TRBD1 matches at 9 bases. Looked up from germline, CDR1 is MNHEY and CDR2 is SVGAGI. V lost 5 bases to trimming and J lost 1 base; unmatched junction nucleotides: 6. This CDR3 is built from 15 residues. CDR3 nucleotide sequence: TGTGCCAGCAGTAGGGACAGGGACTCATCCTACGAGCAGTACTTC. Residues: CASSRDRDSSYEQYF.

The genes are TRBV4-3 and TRBJ2-5, with 9 bases matching TRBD1. The end of the DNA fits TRBJ2-7 better, so the J call may be wrong. The CDR3 is made up of 14 amino acids. Germline assignment: CDR1 LGHNA and CDR2 YSLEER. The CDR3: CASSRGTGIYEQYF. CDR3 coding DNA: TGCGCCAGCAGCCGCGGGACAGGGATCTACGAGCAGTACTTC.

The chain links TRBV28 to TRBJ2-1, with 8 bases identical to TRBD1. The germline gives CDR1 MDHEN, CDR2 SYDVKM. V trimming: 4 bases; J trimming: 14 bases; junction bases outside the gene matches: 10. CDR3 length: 13 residues. In nucleotides, the CDR3 is TGTGCCAGCAGTTCGGACAGGGCAGGGGTAGAGTTCTTC. The encoded protein is CASSSDRAGVEFF.

J is TRBJ1-3 and V is TRBV7-6; 10 bases match TRBD1. Germline V gives CDR1 SGHVS, CDR2 FNYEAQ. The CDR3 sequence is 15 residues long. The ends lost 5 bases at V and 2 bases at J; junction bases unmatched: 3. The CDR3 spells CASSAGTGAGNTIYF. The CDR3 coding sequence is TGTGCCAGCAGCGCAGGGACAGGGGCTGGAAACACCATATATTTT.

The chain carries TRBV5-1 and TRBJ2-7; 7 bases are shared with TRBD2. This CDR3 contains 15 residues. V trimming: 3 bases; J trimming: 4 bases; junction bases outside the gene matches: 10. Looked up from germline, CDR1 is SGHRS and CDR2 is YFSETQ. CDR3: CASSSDAASGYEQYF. The DNA for the CDR3 is TGCGCCAGCAGCTCCGATGCGGCTAGCGGTTACGAGCAGTACTTC.